Sequencing of this TCR beta chain was carried out in a study of Graves' ophthalmopathy and Graves' hyperthyroidism. Other autoimmune diseases, uncontrolled infections, pregnancy or lactation ruled patients out of participation. Symptoms, serum thyroxine and TRAb, thyroid ultrasound, and orbital computed tomography formed the diagnostic basis. Study outcomes and limitations: Sensitivity reached 87.88% and specificity approximately 81% for a 13-signature model separating ophthalmopathy from stable hyperthyroidism.

This clonotype was detected ten times or more. Its specificity is unknown. Trimming took 7 bases from V and 4 from J, leaving 9 bases between them. The CDR3 consists of 12 residues. The germline gives CDR1 MNHEY, CDR2 SVGEGT. The sequenced template was RNA, covering the TCR beta CDR3 region. HTBI primers primed a first-round RT-PCR, and a second-round multiplex PCR followed. MiXCR, run by TCRdb on the multiplex PCR reads, gives a single entry per CDR3 protein. The table records roughly 420,000 distinct CDR3 sequences, around 20% of them present only once. The V call is TRBV6-2 or TRBV6-3, the J call TRBJ2-3, with a tentative D call TRBD1 (6 bases). This receptor was obtained from a woman between 18 and 29 years old with stable Graves' hyperthyroidism. Sequenced material: peripheral blood. CDR3 sequence: CASTNRADTQYF. The CDR3, as DNA: TGTGCCAGCACCAACAGGGCAGATACGCAGTATTTT.